The T cell receptor (beta chain) described here comes from a study of long-term antiretroviral therapy in people with HIV. Whole-study findings and limits: In samples taken after ART, diversity increased but remained below transplant donor control levels.

Until DNA extraction, the samples held between roughly 0.9-10 million cryopreserved PBMC. The CDR3 spans 15 residues. V was pared by 1 base and J by 0 bases, with 9 bases between. Per the germline V gene, CDR1 is SGHNT and CDR2 is YENEEA. Comment on this clone: Antigen specificity is unknown.

It was version v3.0 of the immunoSEQ assay that was run at survey level. Sequenced by immunoSEQ multiplex PCR; TCRdb stores in-frame clones only, minus some. The data contain approximately 15,000 clones, around 89% of them singletons. V is TRBV11-3 and J is TRBJ1-2; D possibly corresponds to TRBD1 (6 bases). This TCR was recovered from a man aged 45-65 years with HIV. Sample: unsorted PBMCs, taken 6.9 years after starting antiretroviral therapy. The CDR3 DNA reads TGTGCCAGCAGCTTAGGGGCAGGGGCTAACTATGGCTACACCTTC. Translation gives CASSLGAGANYGYTF.